One sample yielded the 31 T cell receptor beta chains listed below, sequenced in a study of technical replicates of blood from a few donors. The data were produced by immunoSEQ multiplex PCR, yet TCRdb's version contains in-frame clones alone and is incomplete. The sample records about 53,000 clones, 86% being singletons. Sequenced input: PBMCs. The receptor source for this set is a human donor in good health. Some clones in this sample may be carry-over from other donors' samples.

The chain is built from TRBV11-2 and TRBJ1-2; possibly TRBD1 for D (5 bases). Germline V gene sequence: CDR1 SGHAT, CDR2 FQNNGV. The CDR3 is 14 residues long. Trimming pared 0 bases from V and 3 bases from J, leaving 8 bases between. CDR3 residues: CASSLEPGDYGYTF. CDR3 nucleotide sequence: TGTGCCAGCAGCTTAGAACCGGGGGACTATGGCTACACCTTC. The entire variable domain, with the rest obtained from reference TRBV11-2 and TRBJ1-2, is as follows: EAGVAQSPRYKIIEKRQSVAFWCNPISGHATLYWYQQILGQGPKLLIQFQNNGVVDDSQLPKDRFSAERLKGVDSTLKIQPAKLEDSAVYLCASSLEPGDYGYTFGSGTRLTVV.

This chain's CDR3 is CASSYGQNEQYF. As DNA, the CDR3 is TGTGCCAGCAGTTACGGACAGAACGAGCAGTACTTC. The chain is built from TRBV6-6 and TRBJ2-7, with a tentative D call TRBD1 (6 bases). CDR3 length: 12 amino acids. Germline CDR1 MNHNY, CDR2 SVGAGI (reference sequence). With 2 bases removed from V and 5 bases from J, the gap between germline ends came to 7 bases.

This clone was seen more than once but under ten times. This chain uses TRBV7-9 with TRBJ2-7; 8 nucleotides agree with TRBD1. CDR1 and CDR2 (germline): SEHNR, FQNEAQ (reference sequence). This CDR3 is 15 amino acids long. V lost 1 base and J lost 4; bases outside the gene matches: 6. The CDR3 bases are TGTGCCAGCAGCTTAGGGGACAGGAGATCTTACGAGCAGTACTTC. Its protein product is CASSLGDRRSYEQYF.

Only a few counts were recorded for this clone. V is TRBV30 and J is TRBJ1-2, with unresolved D. This CDR3 has 14 residues. Trimming left V 4 bases short and J 2 bases short, with 14 bases between. The germline gives CDR1 GTSNPN, CDR2 SVGIG (reference sequence). The CDR3 DNA reads TGTGCCTGGAAGGTGGACTCGCAAAACTATGGCTACACCTTC. This translates into CAWKVDSQNYGYTF.

This chain links TRBV29-1 with TRBJ1-2; the D gene is possibly TRBD1 (6 bases). Germline CDR1 and CDR2: SQVTM and ANQGSEA. With 5 bases removed from V and 8 bases from J, the gap between germline ends came to 21 bases. There are 14 residues in the CDR3. CDR3 sequence: CSVLQVGRGEGYTF. The CDR3, as DNA: TGCAGCGTTCTCCAGGTCGGCAGGGGTGAGGGCTACACCTTC.

This clone is a singleton in its sample. V and J are TRBV5-4 and TRBJ1-6; 12 bases are shared with TRBD1. The germline gives CDR1 SGHNT, CDR2 YYREEE (reference sequence). Trimming at V came to 0 bases and at J to 10 bases, leaving 5 bases not matched to a gene. There are 16 residues in the CDR3. As DNA, the CDR3 is TGTGCCAGCAGCTTGGCGGGACAGGGGGCCCGGTCACCCCTCCACTTT. Its translation: CASSLAGQGARSPLHF.

This chain connects TRBV7-8 to TRBJ2-7; D gene ambiguous. The CDR3 totals 12 residues. The germline CDR1 and CDR2 sequences are SGHVS and FQNEAQ. Between the trimmed V and J ends, which lost 8 bases and 1 base, there was a span of 9 bases. The CDR3 protein is CASDDGSYEQYF. DNA for the CDR3: TGTGCCAGCGATGACGGGTCCTACGAGCAGTACTTC. Drawing the rest from reference TRBV7-8 and TRBJ2-7, the complete variable domain is GAGVSQSPRYKVAKRGQDVALRCDPISGHVSLFWYQQALGQGPEFLTYFQNEAQLDKSGLPSDRFFAERPEGSVSTLKIQRTQQEDSAVYLCASDDGSYEQYFGPGTRLTVT.

The CDR3 spells CASSLQAWFTSGKRGTGELFF. The CDR3 DNA reads as TGTGCCAGCAGCTTACAAGCCTGGTTTACTAGCGGGAAAAGAGGCACCGGGGAGCTGTTTTTT. This chain links TRBV13 with TRBJ2-2, with 10 bases matching TRBD2. The ends lost 2 bases at V and 4 bases at J; junction bases unmatched: 19. Germline loops: CDR1 PRHDT, CDR2 FYEKMQ (reference sequence). The CDR3 sequence is 21 residues long.

The chain employs TRBV30 and TRBJ1-3, with D tentatively TRBD1 (5 bases). CDR1 and CDR2 (germline): GTSNPN, SVGIG (reference sequence). The CDR3 runs to 14 residues. V was clipped by 3 bases and J by 1 base, with 10 bases between them. The CDR3 sequence is CAWSVGVSGNTIYF. The DNA for the CDR3 is TGTGCCTGGAGCGTAGGGGTGTCTGGAAACACCATATATTTT. Supplemented by reference TRBV30 and TRBJ1-3, the full variable domain reads SQTIHQWPATLVQPVGSPLSLECTVEGTSNPNLYWYRQAAGRGLQLLFYSVGIGQISSEVPQNLSASRPQDRQFILSSKKLLLSDSGFYLCAWSVGVSGNTIYFGEGSWLTVV.

This sequence joins TRBV4-1 and TRBJ1-6, with D possibly being TRBD1 (5 bases). The CDR3 spans 14 residues. Germline CDR1 reads MGHRA; CDR2 reads YSYEKL. The V end lost 0 bases, the J end lost 8 bases, and 8 bases lay between the germline ends. The DNA of the CDR3 is TGCGCCAGCAGCCAAGAGGGGGGGGATTCACCCCTCCACTTT. This codes for CASSQEGGDSPLHF.

The rearrangement links TRBV6-5 to TRBJ1-5; 10 bases line up with TRBD1. This CDR3 comprises 15 residues. Germline V lookup: CDR1 MNHEY, CDR2 SVGAGI. V shed 6 bases, J shed 1 base, and the junction held 3 bases outside the gene matches. The CDR3, as DNA: TGTGCCAGCAGGACGACAGGGGGCAGCAATCAGCCCCAGCATTTT. It yields the protein CASRTTGGSNQPQHF.

For the CDR3, the DNA is TGCGCCAGCAGCCAAACTAACGGGGGACCCTACGAGCAGTACTTC. The encoded protein is CASSQTNGGPYEQYF. This rearrangement joins TRBV4-3 to TRBJ2-7; D may be TRBD2 (6 bases). Trimming stripped 2 bases from V and 2 bases from J, with 13 bases between. This CDR3 region has 15 residues. CDR1 is LGHNA and CDR2 is YSLEER in the germline V gene.

This sequence joins TRBV7-9 and TRBJ2-3; D uncertain. V lost 0 bases and J lost 2, with 9 bases in between. Germline V gene sequence: CDR1 SEHNR, CDR2 FQNEAQ (reference sequence). CDR3 length: 15 residues. The DNA for the CDR3 is TGTGCCAGCAGCTTAGCAGCGTTGAACACAGATACGCAGTATTTT. Amino acid sequence: CASSLAALNTDTQYF.

This chain joins TRBV7-3 and TRBJ2-1; TRBD2 matches at 7 bases. After removal of 0 bases from V and 8 bases from J, the junction contained 7 bases not matched to a gene. The CDR3 loop spans 15 amino acids. Germline loops: CDR1 SGHTA, CDR2 FQGTGA. The CDR3 DNA sequence: TGTGCCAGCAGCTTAACGGGGGGGTCCTCGGATGAGCAGTTCTTC. This translates into CASSLTGGSSDEQFF.

The V call is TRBV5-1, the J call TRBJ1-2; weak D call: TRBD1 (5 bases). The CDR3 sequence is 14 residues long. The V gene's germline CDR1 is SGHRS and CDR2 YFSETQ. V lost 1 base to trimming and J lost 6 bases, with 13 bases between them. In DNA form, the CDR3 reads TGCGCCAGCAGCTTGAAGCAGGGTCAAGATGGCTACACCTTC. Translation gives CASSLKQGQDGYTF.

The chain couples TRBV7-2 to TRBJ1-3; 7 bases fit TRBD1. The CDR3 contains 16 residues. V was clipped by 5 bases and J by 0 bases; unmatched bases: 7. The germline V gene encodes CDR1 SGHTA and CDR2 FQGNSA. Here the CDR3 reads CASSKGGSFSGNTIYF. CDR3 DNA: TGTGCCAGCAGCAAAGGGGGCAGCTTCTCTGGAAACACCATATATTTT.

The chain employs TRBV5-4 and TRBJ1-2, with unresolved D. The V gene's germline CDR1 is SGHNT and CDR2 YYREEE (reference sequence). The length of the CDR3 is 14 residues. Trimming took 4 bases from V and 5 from J, leaving 15 bases between them. Written as DNA, the CDR3 is TGTGCCAGCAGCCCGCCACAGTCCGATTATGGCTACACCTTC. It translates to CASSPPQSDYGYTF.

The V gene is TRBV7-9, the J gene TRBJ1-4; D is unclear. CDR1 is SEHNR, CDR2 FQNEAQ, per germline (reference sequence). The CDR3 runs 15 residues. The ends were cut back, 5 bases at V and 10 bases at J, with 20 bases in the middle. The CDR3 coding sequence is TGTGCCAGCAGCCTCGCCGGGAAAGAGAGTCGAAAACTGTTTTTT. Amino acids: CASSLAGKESRKLFF.

The V gene is TRBV4-1, the J gene TRBJ1-4, with 10 bases identical to TRBD1. V shed 0 bases and J 4 bases; nucleotides not matched to a gene: 2. CDR3 length: 16 residues. CDR1 is MGHRA and CDR2 is YSYEKL in the germline V gene. The CDR3 DNA is TGCGCCAGCAGCCAAGATGGGACAGGGGTTAATGAAAAACTGTTTTTT. Protein product: CASSQDGTGVNEKLFF.

The CDR3: CSVEDLDRGRSGGRSDTQYF. The CDR3, as DNA: TGCAGCGTTGAAGACTTAGACAGGGGGAGGAGCGGGGGGCGGTCAGATACGCAGTATTTT. The chain links TRBV29-1 to TRBJ2-3; D possibly uses TRBD1 or TRBD2 (9 bases each). CDR3 length equals 20 residues. Between the trimmed V and J ends, which lost 0 bases and 4 bases, there was a span of 29 bases. Germline V gives CDR1 SQVTM, CDR2 ANQGSEA.

The V gene is TRBV6-1, the J gene TRBJ1-1; D perhaps matches TRBD1 (5 bases). Germline V lookup: CDR1 MNHNS, CDR2 SASEGT. This CDR3 is 14 amino acids long. V lost 3 bases and J 2 bases, leaving 10 bases between the germline ends. CDR3 in DNA: TGTGCCAGCAGTGAGACAGATCTCAACACTGAAGCTTTCTTT. This translates into CASSETDLNTEAFF.

This chain links TRBV5-1 with TRBJ1-2; 8 bases line up with TRBD1. The CDR3 length is 13 residues. Germline values: CDR1 SGHRS, CDR2 YFSETQ. V gave up 4 bases and J gave up 7 bases; unmatched junction bases: 6. CDR3 sequence (DNA): TGCGCCAGCAGCATCCAGGGGGCGGGTGGCTACACCTTC. Protein product: CASSIQGAGGYTF.

The chain links TRBV7-7 to TRBJ2-1; TRBD2 might be the D (5 bases). Trimming stripped 5 bases from V and 6 bases from J, with 14 bases between. Germline CDR1 and CDR2: SSHAT and FNYEAQ (reference sequence). CDR3 length: 14 residues. Here the CDR3 reads CASSPEPSGNEQFF. The DNA of the CDR3 is TGTGCCAGCAGCCCCGAGCCGAGCGGCAATGAGCAGTTCTTC.

This clone was counted a single time. The chain joins TRBV7-2 to TRBJ1-3, with 7 bases matching TRBD1. The CDR3 has 16 residues. Germline V gene lookup returns CDR1 SGHTA and CDR2 FQGNSA. Germline trimming cut 5 bases from V and 0 bases from J; bases unmatched to any gene: 7. The CDR3 sequence: CASSQGTAHSGNTIYF. As DNA, the CDR3 is TGTGCCAGCAGCCAGGGGACAGCTCACTCTGGAAACACCATATATTTT.

The CDR3 DNA sequence: TGTGCCAGCAGCCGTCGGGGGGGCCTGACAGATACGCAGTATTTT. Amino acids: CASSRRGGLTDTQYF. This chain joins TRBV5-4 and TRBJ2-3; TRBD2 aligns across 8 bases. The CDR3 is 15 residues long. With 4 bases clipped from V and 3 bases from J, the junction kept 7 bases outside the gene matches. Germline CDR1 reads SGHNT; CDR2 reads YYREEE (reference sequence).

The chain is built from TRBV27 and TRBJ1-5; TRBD1 matches at 8 bases. The germline gives CDR1 MNHEY, CDR2 SMNVEV (reference sequence). V trimming: 5 bases; J trimming: 4 bases; junction bases outside the gene matches: 7. The CDR3 totals 15 residues. The CDR3 region has the DNA TGTGCCAGCAGTGCGACAGGGGATGGGAATCAGCCCCAGCATTTT. Its translation: CASSATGDGNQPQHF.

The J gene is TRBJ2-6, the V gene TRBV9; unclear D gene. Germline V gene lookup returns CDR1 SGDLS and CDR2 YYNGEE. V shed 4 bases and J shed 1 base, with 9 bases lying between them. The CDR3 has 15 amino acids. CDR3 bases: TGTGCCAGCAGCTTCCACGGGTCTGGGGCCAACGTCCTGACTTTC. Translating it yields CASSFHGSGANVLTF.

This clone has more than one count but fewer than ten. This chain connects TRBV12-5 to TRBJ2-5; TRBD2 aligns across 7 bases. The CDR3 is made up of 13 amino acids. The trim removed 2 bases at V and 3 bases at J, leaving 0 bases unmatched. Germline lookup yields CDR1 LGHNT and CDR2 FRNRAP. The CDR3: CASGLRGEETQYF. CDR3 coding DNA: TGTGCTAGTGGTTTGCGGGGGGAAGAGACCCAGTACTTC.

This clone came up once. V and J are TRBV21-1 and TRBJ2-5; TRBD1 is taken as the D call from the table, unchecked against the DNA. TRBV21-1 is described as a pseudogene. The CDR3 loop spans 16 amino acids. Written as DNA, the CDR3 is TGTGCCAGCAGTCACAGGCTCAGGGGGAACCAAGAGACCCAGTACTTC. Its protein product is CASSHRLRGNQETQYF.

The chain links TRBV25-1 to TRBJ2-2; the match to TRBD2 covers 7 bases. Germline V gene sequence: CDR1 MGHDK, CDR2 SYGVNS. This CDR3 contains 14 residues. With 5 bases clipped from V and 5 bases from J, the junction kept 5 bases outside the gene matches. CDR3 region: CASSPWGGTGELFF. In DNA, the CDR3 is TGTGCCAGCAGTCCCTGGGGGGGAACCGGGGAGCTGTTTTTT.

This rearrangement joins TRBV2 to TRBJ2-3, with 10 positions matching TRBD2. Losses at the gene ends were 6 bases for V and 6 bases for J; bases not matched to a gene: 9. Germline CDR1 is SNHLY and CDR2 is FYNNEI. The CDR3 extends over 15 amino acids. The CDR3 region is CASRGIAGGRDTQYF. The CDR3 coding sequence is TGTGCCAGCAGAGGGATAGCGGGGGGAAGGGATACGCAGTATTTT.